The 6 T cell receptor beta chains presented below share a single source sample, sequenced in a study of blood T cell repertoires in COVID-19. This table comes from immunoSEQ multiplex PCR, and its TCRdb copy is limited to in-frame clones, with some not included. The repertoire holds roughly 240,000 clones, with 85% to 90% as singletons. The sample was PBMCs or T cells enriched from blood (not recorded which). The source is a man over 45 who had been exposed to COVID-19.

This rearrangement joins TRBV18 to TRBJ1-1; perhaps TRBD1 as D (6 bases). Germline CDR1 and CDR2: KGHSH and LQKENI. V was trimmed by 3 bases and J by 4 bases, leaving 15 bases between them. The CDR3 contains 15 residues. The CDR3 DNA follows: TGTGCCAGCTCACCTGGGGCAGGGGACCTCACTGAAGCTTTCTTT. Translated, it gives CASSPGAGDLTEAFF.

The chain couples TRBV7-2 to TRBJ1-3; D not certain. The V and J ends lost 2 bases and 0 bases respectively, with 11 bases between them. Germline CDR1 is SGHTA and CDR2 is FQGNSA. The CDR3 covers 16 residues. The CDR3: CASSLFLGSSGNTIYF. The CDR3 coding sequence is TGTGCCAGCAGCTTATTCTTGGGGAGCTCTGGAAACACCATATATTTT. The whole variable domain, filled in from reference TRBV7-2 and TRBJ1-3, reads GAGVSQSPSNKVTEKGKDVELRCDPISGHTALYWYRQSLGQGLEFLIYFQGNSAPDKSGLPSDRFSAERTGGSVSTLTIQRTQQEDSAVYLCASSLFLGSSGNTIYFGEGSWLTVV.

This chain joins TRBV6-4 and TRBJ2-2, with a tentative D call TRBD2 (5 bases). CDR1 MRHNA and CDR2 SNTAGT come from the germline V gene. The CDR3 runs to 13 residues. Deletions cut 2 bases from V and 4 bases from J, with 5 bases between. This CDR3 reads CASSDTSTGELFF. CDR3 bases: TGTGCCAGCAGTGACACTAGCACCGGGGAGCTGTTTTTT.

The chain joins TRBV24-1 to TRBJ1-2, with D hard to call. The CDR3 extends over 13 amino acids. The V gene's germline CDR1 is KGHDR and CDR2 SFDVKD. Trimming left V 2 bases short and J 8 bases short, with 11 bases between. The CDR3 protein is CATSDSGGRGYTF. The DNA for the CDR3 is TGTGCCACCAGTGATTCAGGAGGCCGGGGCTACACCTTC.

The CDR3 loop reads CASSPRGATGNTEAFF. CDR3 coding DNA: TGTGCCAGCTCACCAAGAGGCGCAACAGGGAATACTGAAGCTTTCTTT. This chain connects TRBV18 to TRBJ1-1, with D tentatively TRBD1 (6 bases). V gave up 2 bases and J gave up 5 bases, with 18 bases separating them. This CDR3 is built from 16 residues. CDR1 and CDR2 from the germline V gene are KGHSH and LQKENI.

The chain is built from TRBV18 and TRBJ1-6; possibly TRBD1 for D (6 bases). Per the germline V gene, CDR1 is KGHSH and CDR2 is LQKENI. This CDR3 spans 15 amino acids. The ends were cut back, 5 bases at V and 7 bases at J, with 15 bases in the middle. CDR3 region: CASSSGTPLNSPLHF. The CDR3 DNA is TGTGCCAGCTCATCGGGGACACCTCTCAATTCACCCCTCCACTTT.